This is a list of T cell receptor beta chains from one sample in a study of T-cell memory formation after mild COVID-19. TCRdb itself ran the 5' RACE reads through MiXCR, one entry per CDR3 protein. This sample has roughly 86,000 distinct CDR3 sequences, with about 13% found just once. The material sequenced was PBMCs or a T cell subset sorted from them (not recorded which). The receptors derive from an adult woman who had mild COVID-19 (a few samples of this study predate the infection). Cell type and time point are not known. The CDR3 runs from the conserved cysteine through the conserved F or W. A D gene is named only where the DNA matches it firmly. Clone size is not always given. Where it is, it says once, few, many or a class for expanded clones.

cdr3_length	j_call	v_call	clone_size	d_call	cdr3_aa	cdr3_nt
16	TRBJ2-1	TRBV7-3	NA	TRBD2	CASSSDLGLAYNEQFF	TGTGCCAGCAGCTCGGACCTGGGACTAGCCTACAATGAGCAGTTCTTC
14	TRBJ2-5	TRBV6-2/TRBV6-3	few	NA	CASSSFARGETQYF	TGTGCCAGCAGTTCCTTCGCGAGGGGAGAGACCCAGTACTTC
16	TRBJ2-1	TRBV7-9	few	TRBD2	CASSLSGSWSYNEQFF	TGTGCCAGCAGCTTAAGCGGGAGTTGGTCCTACAATGAGCAGTTCTTC
14	TRBJ2-1	TRBV6-2/TRBV6-3	few	TRBD2	CASGTSGSFNEQFF	TGTGCCAGCGGGACTAGCGGGAGTTTCAATGAGCAGTTCTTC
15	TRBJ2-7	TRBV11-2	NA	TRBD2	CASSLEAGESYEQYF	TGTGCCAGCAGCTTAGAAGCGGGGGAGAGCTACGAGCAGTACTTC
14	TRBJ2-3	TRBV7-7	NA	NA	CASSPFISTDTQYF	TGTGCTAGCAGCCCCTTTATTAGCACAGATACGCAGTATTTT
14	TRBJ2-1	TRBV6-5	few	NA	CASRVGFSYNEQFF	TGTGCCAGTCGGGTGGGCTTTTCCTACAATGAGCAGTTCTTC
15	TRBJ1-1	TRBV6-5	NA	TRBD1	CASSQTTGGNTEAFF	TGTGCCAGCAGTCAGACGACAGGGGGTAACACTGAAGCTTTCTTT
15	TRBJ2-6	TRBV7-3	NA	NA	CASSSQLSGANVLTF	TGTGCCAGCAGCTCTCAGTTATCCGGGGCCAACGTCCTGACTTTC
18	TRBJ2-2	TRBV9	few	TRBD1	CASSDNRDRPSGTGELFF	TGTGCCAGCAGCGACAATCGGGACAGACCGTCGGGAACCGGGGAGCTGTTTTTT
16	TRBJ2-7	TRBV20-1	NA	NA	CSASPLRGSLSYEQYF	TGCAGTGCTTCCCCGCTGAGGGGCAGCTTATCCTACGAGCAGTACTTC
15	TRBJ1-1	TRBV6-2/TRBV6-3	NA	NA	CASNGPIRGNTEAFF	TGTGCCAGCAATGGTCCCATCAGGGGGAACACTGAAGCTTTCTTT
19	TRBJ2-6	TRBV9	few	TRBD1	CASSVPSGTVGSGANVLTF	TGTGCCAGCAGCGTCCCATCCGGGACAGTCGGATCTGGGGCCAACGTCCTGACTTTC
16	TRBJ1-1	TRBV28	few	NA	CASTLPGGSMNTEAFF	TGTGCCAGCACCCTGCCTGGGGGGAGCATGAACACTGAAGCTTTCTTT
14	TRBJ2-5	TRBV6-2/TRBV6-3	few	NA	CASTLRWAGETQYF	TGTGCCAGCACCCTCAGATGGGCCGGGGAGACCCAGTACTTC
12	TRBJ2-5	TRBV20-1	NA	TRBD2	CSARWEGETQYF	TGCAGTGCCCGATGGGAGGGGGAGACCCAGTACTTC
13	TRBJ2-7	TRBV4-1	few	NA	CASSQEPAYEQYF	TGCGCCAGCAGCCAAGAACCCGCCTACGAGCAGTACTTC
12	TRBJ2-7	TRBV12-3/TRBV12-4	NA	NA	CASKIQGYEQYF	TGTGCCAGCAAAATACAGGGATACGAGCAGTACTTC
14	TRBJ2-7	TRBV7-9	few	NA	CASSFRTDSYEQYF	TGTGCCAGCAGCTTCCGGACTGATTCCTACGAGCAGTACTTC
13	TRBJ2-1	TRBV12-3/TRBV12-4	few	NA	CASMGPSYNEQFF	TGTGCCAGCATGGGCCCTTCCTACAATGAGCAGTTCTTC
11	TRBJ2-7	TRBV5-5	once	TRBD1	CASSWGQGVYF	TGTGCCAGCAGCTGGGGACAGGGTGTGTACTTC
17	TRBJ2-1	TRBV7-9	few	NA	CASSSYSGHERDNEQFF	TGTGCCAGCAGCTCCTACTCCGGACACGAACGGGACAATGAGCAGTTCTTC
18	TRBJ2-2	TRBV12-3/TRBV12-4	NA	TRBD2	CASSDIRSAGEYTGELFF	TGTGCCAGCAGCGATATCCGCTCGGCGGGAGAGTATACCGGGGAGCTGTTTTTT
12	TRBJ2-2	TRBV5-1	many	NA	CASSSELGELFF	TGCGCCAGCAGCTCTGAGCTGGGGGAGCTGTTTTTT
12	TRBJ2-2	TRBV9	few	NA	CASKSYTGELFF	TGTGCCAGCAAGTCGTACACCGGGGAGCTGTTTTTT
13	TRBJ2-7	TRBV15	NA	NA	CATSTGDYYEQYF	TGTGCCACCTCTACAGGGGACTACTACGAGCAGTACTTC
18	TRBJ1-2	TRBV2	few	NA	CASSAKGPRSGFGYGYTF	TGTGCCAGCAGTGCAAAGGGGCCAAGGTCAGGCTTCGGATATGGCTACACCTTC
22	TRBJ2-1	TRBV7-9	few	TRBD1	CASSFGDGTGTNRGALYNEQFF	TGTGCCAGCAGCTTTGGGGATGGGACAGGGACCAATAGGGGGGCCCTTTACAATGAGCAGTTCTTC
15	TRBJ2-2	TRBV7-7	few	NA	CASSLALATTGELFF	TGTGCTAGCAGTCTAGCTTTAGCTACCACCGGGGAGCTGTTTTTT
15	TRBJ2-7	TRBV29-1	few	NA	CSVEGGTGDSYEQYF	TGCAGCGTTGAGGGGGGGACAGGCGACTCCTACGAGCAGTACTTC
16	TRBJ2-3	TRBV7-9	NA	NA	CASSPPGRTRTDTQYF	TGTGCCAGCAGTCCGCCCGGCAGGACCCGCACAGATACGCAGTATTTT
13	TRBJ2-1	TRBV7-2	NA	TRBD1	CASSLAGTGGQFF	TGTGCCAGCAGCTTAGCGGGGACAGGAGGACAGTTCTTC
16	TRBJ2-5	TRBV7-8	few	NA	CASSPLGGDIQGTQYF	TGTGCCAGCAGCCCTCTCGGGGGAGATATCCAGGGGACCCAGTACTTC
14	TRBJ1-1	TRBV5-1	few	NA	CASSLDYTNTEAFF	TGCGCCAGCAGCTTGGATTACACAAACACTGAAGCTTTCTTT
15	TRBJ2-7	TRBV7-6	NA	NA	CASSSTWDNSYEQYF	TGTGCCAGCAGCTCAACGTGGGACAACTCCTACGAGCAGTACTTC
17	TRBJ1-1	TRBV11-2	NA	NA	CASSLDITGRVNTEAFF	TGTGCCAGCAGCTTAGATATTACAGGCCGGGTTAACACTGAAGCTTTCTTT
14	TRBJ1-6	TRBV12-3/TRBV12-4	NA	TRBD1	CASRPGQAYSPLHF	TGTGCCAGCAGGCCGGGACAGGCATATTCACCCCTCCACTTT
15	TRBJ1-2	TRBV6-6	NA	TRBD1	CASTDQGQGANGYTF	TGTGCCAGCACCGACCAGGGCCAGGGGGCGAACGGCTACACCTTC
17	TRBJ2-1	TRBV7-2	few	NA	CASSLVEGRLGSYEQFF	TGTGCCAGCAGCTTAGTAGAGGGGAGGTTGGGTTCGTATGAGCAGTTCTTC
17	TRBJ1-2	TRBV5-1	NA	NA	CASSSPSLDGWVDGYTF	TGCGCCAGCAGCTCCCCCAGTCTGGATGGGTGGGTCGATGGCTACACCTTC
16	TRBJ1-4	TRBV12-3/TRBV12-4	NA	TRBD1	CASSPGTDATNEKLFF	TGTGCCAGCAGCCCTGGGACAGATGCAACTAATGAAAAACTGTTTTTT
13	TRBJ1-1	TRBV6-5	few	NA	CASSLTRTSEAFF	TGTGCCAGCAGTTTGACTCGGACGTCTGAAGCTTTCTTT
15	TRBJ2-3	TRBV7-8	few	TRBD2	CASSGTSGVGDTQYF	TGTGCCAGCAGTGGGACTAGCGGGGTAGGGGATACGCAGTATTTT
15	TRBJ2-3	TRBV25-1	NA	TRBD1	CASSPRQGITDTQYF	TGTGCCAGCAGTCCCAGACAGGGTATCACAGATACGCAGTATTTT
16	TRBJ1-3	TRBV7-2	NA	NA	CASSQLTRSSGNTIYF	TGTGCCAGCAGCCAACTCACACGGAGCTCTGGAAACACCATATATTTT
17	TRBJ2-6	TRBV28	few	NA	CASSSPRTVSGANVLTF	TGTGCCAGCAGTTCACCTAGAACAGTCTCTGGGGCCAACGTCCTGACTTTC
14	TRBJ2-1	TRBV10-3	few	TRBD1	CAISDGQGGNEQFF	TGTGCCATCAGTGATGGACAGGGAGGTAATGAGCAGTTCTTC
14	TRBJ1-1	TRBV7-9	NA	TRBD1	CASSYPTGVTEAFF	TGTGCCAGCAGCTACCCGACAGGGGTCACTGAAGCTTTCTTT
14	TRBJ2-1	TRBV13	NA	NA	CASSLAYPYNEQFF	TGTGCCAGCAGCTTAGCCTACCCCTACAATGAGCAGTTCTTC
15	TRBJ2-2	TRBV4-3	NA	NA	CASSKGPSDTGELFF	TGCGCCAGCAGCAAAGGCCCTAGCGACACCGGGGAGCTGTTTTTT
15	TRBJ2-7	TRBV5-4	NA	NA	CASSFKSFLRNEQYF	TGTGCCAGCAGCTTTAAATCATTCCTTCGCAACGAGCAGTACTTC
15	TRBJ2-1	TRBV11-1	NA	TRBD2	CASSLVPAGGWEQFF	TGTGCCAGCAGCTTAGTTCCAGCGGGAGGTTGGGAGCAGTTCTTC
19	TRBJ2-3	TRBV20-1	NA	NA	CSARDRMIPSGPSTDTQYF	TGCAGTGCTAGAGATCGTATGATTCCCAGCGGTCCCAGCACAGATACGCAGTATTTT
16	TRBJ2-7	TRBV19	few	NA	CASSGTAGAERYEQYF	TGTGCCAGTAGTGGTACGGCAGGGGCAGAGAGGTACGAGCAGTACTTC